This T cell receptor beta chain was identified during a study of OX40 agonist ivuxolimab in advanced cancers. Study as a whole: Dose-escalation patients were diagnosed with hepatocellular carcinoma, melanoma, renal cell cancer or head and neck cancer. Findings of the study overall: Low normalized clonal expansion also occurred in some nonresponding patients. Dosing at 0.1 to 3.0 mg/kg was accompanied by clonal expansion of CD4+ and CD8+ blood T cells by week 6.

Details on this clone: The antigen is not known.

Sequencing was performed with immunoSEQ multiplex PCR; in TCRdb, only in-frame clones are kept and a portion is missing. The profile shows 42,000 or so clones, more than 80% of them singletons. The V gene lost 0 bases and the J gene lost 4 bases, with 10 bases spanning the gap. The length of the CDR3 is 14 residues. CDR1 SGHRS and CDR2 YFSETQ come from the germline V gene. Patients had blood sampled at baseline and again on cycle 4 day 1 and cycle 7 day 1. The rearrangement uses TRBV5-1 and TRBJ1-2; no clear D gene. The material was CD4+ or CD8+ T cells sorted from blood, obtained in a trial of the OX40 agonist ivuxolimab. This TCR derives from an adult with an advanced solid tumor such as melanoma, head and neck, liver or kidney cancer. CDR3 DNA sequence: TGCGCCAGCAGCTTGGTGGCCGCCCGCTATGGCTACACCTTC. Translating it yields CASSLVAARYGYTF.